The source of this T cell receptor (beta chain) is a study of molecular identifiers for immune sequencing clone quantification. Sorted naive CD8 T cells were those defined as CD8+CD4-CCR7+CD45RA+. This clonotype was counted many times. Germline V gene data show CDR1 as SGHNT and CDR2 as YYREEE (reference sequence). This CDR3 comprises 12 residues. V was clipped by 3 bases and J by 2 bases, with 4 bases between them. Via MiXCR, TCRdb re-called the PCR reads, giving one row per CDR3 protein. In the table there are some 590,000 distinct CDR3 sequences, less than 30% of which are singletons. The specimen sequenced was naive CD8+ T cells from blood, with Jurkat cell RNA spiked in. The subset was: FACS-sorted CD8+CD4-CCR7+CD45RA+ naive T cells. The chain recombines TRBV5-4 with TRBJ2-3; D remains ambiguous. The TCR comes from a human donor in good health. Some libraries in this study had Jurkat cell RNA spiked in. The CDR3 sequence: CASSSDTDTQYF. The CDR3 DNA follows: TGTGCCAGCAGCTCCGACACAGATACGCAGTATTTT.